This T cell receptor (beta chain) was documented in a study of response to subunit inactivated influenza vaccine. TCRdb processed the RT-PCR reads anew with MiXCR; each CDR3 protein has one entry. The data hold under 750,000 distinct CDR3 sequences, with 10% to 15% observed a single time. This CDR3 is built from 13 residues. V was shortened by 7 bases and J by 3 bases, with 13 bases between the two germline ends. CDR1 is SNHLY, CDR2 FYNNEI, per germline. The source was PBMCs from blood, collected on the day of vaccination. This TCR came from a man aged 50-59 years who received an inactivated influenza vaccine. This chain links TRBV2 with TRBJ2-7; tentative D call: TRBD1 (5 bases). CDR3 sequence (DNA): TGTGCCAGCACAATCCAGGGCGACTACGAGCAGTACTTC. The encoded protein is CASTIQGDYEQYF.